Listed here is a single TCR beta chain. Only in-frame clones appear in the TCRdb table, and some are missing; sequencing was by immunoSEQ multiplex PCR. The table shows about 120,000 clones, with 65% to 90% occurring only once. This sample is part of a study of blood T cell repertoires in COVID-19. Study details: The analysed material was cDNA or gDNA that came from T cells, B-cell-depleted T cells, or PBMCs.

The CDR3 has 15 amino acids. The germline CDR1 and CDR2 sequences are SQVTM and ANQGSEA. J was trimmed by 2 bases and V by 7 bases; bases with no gene match: 9. The rearrangement uses TRBV29-1 and TRBJ2-4, with 9 bases that match TRBD1. The source material was peripheral blood. The TCR comes from an elderly man with acute or convalescent COVID-19. The CDR3 reads CSGGQGMGTKNIQYF. CDR3 sequence (DNA): TGCAGCGGAGGACAGGGGATGGGAACCAAAAACATTCAGTACTTC.